This TCR beta chain was captured in a study of blood T cells in healthy people across ages. The study's findings and limits: Any changes in expanded clonotypes were possibly confounded, as donor CMV status remained unknown.

Isolating PBMCs gave at least 7 million of these cells per sample. Alongside a J-beta primer mix, a sample-barcoded 5' primer served in a second PCR lasting roughly 7 to 11 cycles. The authors tagged each cDNA molecule using a template-switch adaptor with 12 random nucleotides. Any given sample supplied a minimum of 2.5 million CDR3-containing paired-end reads. TCRdb independently ran MiXCR on the 5' RACE reads; one entry per CDR3 protein. The sample records around 1.5 million distinct CDR3 sequences, around two fifths being singletons. Germline loops: CDR1 SGHKS, CDR2 YYEKEE (reference sequence). The CDR3 covers 13 residues. Turning to this clonotype: Its target is not known. Sequence at one end of the junction differs from germline and may be a read error.

Sequenced material: blood. The receptor's source is a woman aged 18-35 years in good health. The gene calls are TRBV5-5 and TRBJ2-1, with D possibly matching TRBD2 (6 bases). DNA for the CDR3: TGTGCCAGCAGCCGGAGGGCGAGGAATGGGCAGTTCTTC. Encoded protein: CASSRRARNGQFF.